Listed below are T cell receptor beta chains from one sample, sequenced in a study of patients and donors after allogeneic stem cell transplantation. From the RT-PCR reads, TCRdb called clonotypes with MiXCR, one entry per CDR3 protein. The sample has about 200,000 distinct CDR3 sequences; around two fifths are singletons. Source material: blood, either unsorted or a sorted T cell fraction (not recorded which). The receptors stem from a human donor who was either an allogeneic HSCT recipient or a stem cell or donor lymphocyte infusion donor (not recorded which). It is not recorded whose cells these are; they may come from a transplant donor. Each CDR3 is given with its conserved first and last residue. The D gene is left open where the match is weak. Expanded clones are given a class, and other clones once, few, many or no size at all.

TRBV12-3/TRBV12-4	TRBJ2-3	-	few	CASAPYSADTQYF	TGTGCCAGCGCCCCCTATTCCGCAGATACGCAGTATTTT
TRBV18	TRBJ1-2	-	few	CASSINNFGRPNYGYTF	TGTGCCAGCTCAATAAACAATTTCGGCCGCCCCAACTATGGCTACACCTTC
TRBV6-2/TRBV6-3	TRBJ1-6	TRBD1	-	CASILHRGSPLHF	TGTGCCAGCATTCTTCACAGGGGTTCACCCCTCCACTTT
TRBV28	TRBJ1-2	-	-	CASSFAGGGYTF	TGTGCCAGCAGTTTTGCGGGCGGTGGCTACACCTTC
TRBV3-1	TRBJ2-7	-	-	CASTPGGANYEQYF	TGTGCCAGCACCCCCGGGGGCGCAAACTACGAGCAGTACTTC
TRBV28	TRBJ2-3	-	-	CASSPPRGMSDTQYF	TGTGCCAGCAGTCCTCCCAGGGGAATGTCAGATACGCAGTATTTT
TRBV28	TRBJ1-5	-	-	CASRLSSGRGNQPQHF	TGTGCCAGCAGGCTATCCTCGGGCAGGGGAAATCAGCCCCAGCATTTT
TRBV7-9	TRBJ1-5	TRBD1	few	CASSLGQGDYQPQHF	TGTGCCAGCAGCTTAGGTCAGGGGGACTATCAGCCCCAGCATTTT
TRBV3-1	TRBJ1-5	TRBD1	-	CASSQSDRGGNQPQHF	TGTGCCAGCAGCCAATCCGACAGGGGGGGCAATCAGCCCCAGCATTTT
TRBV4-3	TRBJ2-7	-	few	CASSQGEGSYEQYF	TGCGCCAGCAGCCAAGGAGAAGGGTCCTACGAGCAGTACTTC
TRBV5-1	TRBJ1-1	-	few	CASSPGVDTEAFF	TGCGCCAGCAGCCCGGGGGTGGACACTGAAGCTTTCTTT
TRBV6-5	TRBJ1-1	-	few	CASSSPGQMNTEAFF	TGTGCCAGCAGTTCCCCTGGACAGATGAACACTGAAGCTTTCTTT
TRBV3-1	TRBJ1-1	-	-	CASSRSSGGRTEAFF	TGTGCCAGCAGCCGCTCGTCGGGGGGCAGGACTGAAGCTTTCTTT
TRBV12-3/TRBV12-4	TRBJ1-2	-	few	CASSFTGNYGYTF	TGTGCCAGCAGTTTTACAGGGAACTATGGCTACACCTTC
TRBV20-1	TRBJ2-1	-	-	CSALRRTYNEQFF	TGCAGTGCGCTGCGGCGGACCTACAATGAGCAGTTCTTC
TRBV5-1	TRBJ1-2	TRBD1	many	CASSDRDRGSYNYGYTF	TGCGCCAGCAGCGACCGGGACAGGGGATCTTACAACTATGGCTACACCTTC
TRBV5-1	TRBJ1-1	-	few	CASSAVGGGTEAFF	TGCGCCAGCAGCGCCGTTGGGGGCGGCACTGAAGCTTTCTTT
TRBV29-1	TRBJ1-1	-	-	CSAFAEAFF	TGCAGCGCATTCGCTGAAGCTTTCTTT
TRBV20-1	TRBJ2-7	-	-	CSARDEGHGTYEQYF	TGCAGTGCTAGAGATGAGGGACATGGCACCTACGAGCAGTACTTC
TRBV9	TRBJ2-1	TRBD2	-	CASSVERTSGYNEQFF	TGTGCCAGCAGCGTAGAAAGAACTAGCGGGTACAATGAGCAGTTCTTC
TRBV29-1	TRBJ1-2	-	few	CSVEVGVSYGYTF	TGCAGCGTTGAAGTGGGGGTATCCTATGGCTACACCTTC
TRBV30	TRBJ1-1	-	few	CAWGQPNTEAFF	TGTGCCTGGGGACAGCCGAACACTGAAGCTTTCTTT
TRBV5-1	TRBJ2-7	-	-	CASTTPGGDEQYF	TGCGCCAGCACCACCCCAGGTGGAGACGAGCAGTACTTC
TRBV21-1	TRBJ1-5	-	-	CASSPNRVMVSSNQPQHF	TGTGCCAGCAGCCCCAACAGGGTTATGGTTTCGAGCAATCAGCCCCAGCATTTT
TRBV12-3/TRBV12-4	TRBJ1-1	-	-	CASSLRHSLSFF	TGTGCCAGCAGTTTACGACACAGTTTGTCTTTCTTT
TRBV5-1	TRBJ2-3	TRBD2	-	CASRPRGELGTDTQYF	TGCGCCAGCAGACCGCGGGGGGAACTTGGCACAGATACGCAGTATTTT
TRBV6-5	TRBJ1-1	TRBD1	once	CASSRSGGTEAFF	TGTGCCAGCAGTCGCTCAGGGGGCACTGAAGCTTTCTTT
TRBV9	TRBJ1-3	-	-	CASSVATVGRGGNTIYF	TGTGCCAGCAGCGTAGCTACGGTCGGCAGGGGAGGAAACACCATATATTTT
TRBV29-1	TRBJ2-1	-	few	CSVLKGAGVIEQFF	TGCAGCGTTTTAAAAGGCGCCGGGGTCATTGAGCAGTTCTTC
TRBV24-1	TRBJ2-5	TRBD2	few	CATSAQKAGGETQYF	TGTGCCACCAGTGCCCAGAAGGCGGGAGGAGAGACCCAGTACTTC
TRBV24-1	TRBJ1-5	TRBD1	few	CATSDKDRAFNQPQHF	TGTGCCACCAGTGATAAGGACAGGGCATTCAATCAGCCCCAGCATTTT
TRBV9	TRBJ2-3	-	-	CASSKWRSSGGSTDTQYF	TGTGCCAGCTCCAAGTGGAGGTCGTCTGGGGGGAGCACAGATACGCAGTATTTT
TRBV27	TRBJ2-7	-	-	CATANVSYEQYF	TGTGCCACTGCGAACGTGTCCTACGAGCAGTACTTC
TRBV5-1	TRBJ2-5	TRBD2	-	CASSMTSPQETQYF	TGCGCCAGCAGCATGACTAGCCCCCAAGAGACCCAGTACTTC
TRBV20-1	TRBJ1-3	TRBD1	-	CSASQGASGNTIYF	TGCAGTGCTTCACAGGGGGCAAGTGGAAACACCATATATTTT
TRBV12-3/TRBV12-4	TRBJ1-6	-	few	CASGNRVSNSPLHF	TGTGCCAGCGGAAACAGGGTCTCTAATTCACCCCTCCACTTT
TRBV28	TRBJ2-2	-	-	CASSGLAAGSCFF	-
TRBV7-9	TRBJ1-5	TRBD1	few	CASSLTGTGEQPQHF	TGTGCCAGCAGCTTGACCGGGACAGGGGAGCAGCCCCAGCATTTT
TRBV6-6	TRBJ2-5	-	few	CASSYAGARGTQYF	TGTGCCAGCAGTTACGCTGGAGCCCGGGGGACCCAGTACTTC
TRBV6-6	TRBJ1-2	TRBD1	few	CASRGTVKTFGYGYTF	TGTGCCAGCAGGGGGACAGTAAAGACCTTCGGCTATGGCTACACCTTC
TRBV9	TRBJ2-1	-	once	CASSAPPPIPDNEQFF	TGTGCCAGCAGCGCCCCACCCCCGATCCCCGACAATGAGCAGTTCTTC